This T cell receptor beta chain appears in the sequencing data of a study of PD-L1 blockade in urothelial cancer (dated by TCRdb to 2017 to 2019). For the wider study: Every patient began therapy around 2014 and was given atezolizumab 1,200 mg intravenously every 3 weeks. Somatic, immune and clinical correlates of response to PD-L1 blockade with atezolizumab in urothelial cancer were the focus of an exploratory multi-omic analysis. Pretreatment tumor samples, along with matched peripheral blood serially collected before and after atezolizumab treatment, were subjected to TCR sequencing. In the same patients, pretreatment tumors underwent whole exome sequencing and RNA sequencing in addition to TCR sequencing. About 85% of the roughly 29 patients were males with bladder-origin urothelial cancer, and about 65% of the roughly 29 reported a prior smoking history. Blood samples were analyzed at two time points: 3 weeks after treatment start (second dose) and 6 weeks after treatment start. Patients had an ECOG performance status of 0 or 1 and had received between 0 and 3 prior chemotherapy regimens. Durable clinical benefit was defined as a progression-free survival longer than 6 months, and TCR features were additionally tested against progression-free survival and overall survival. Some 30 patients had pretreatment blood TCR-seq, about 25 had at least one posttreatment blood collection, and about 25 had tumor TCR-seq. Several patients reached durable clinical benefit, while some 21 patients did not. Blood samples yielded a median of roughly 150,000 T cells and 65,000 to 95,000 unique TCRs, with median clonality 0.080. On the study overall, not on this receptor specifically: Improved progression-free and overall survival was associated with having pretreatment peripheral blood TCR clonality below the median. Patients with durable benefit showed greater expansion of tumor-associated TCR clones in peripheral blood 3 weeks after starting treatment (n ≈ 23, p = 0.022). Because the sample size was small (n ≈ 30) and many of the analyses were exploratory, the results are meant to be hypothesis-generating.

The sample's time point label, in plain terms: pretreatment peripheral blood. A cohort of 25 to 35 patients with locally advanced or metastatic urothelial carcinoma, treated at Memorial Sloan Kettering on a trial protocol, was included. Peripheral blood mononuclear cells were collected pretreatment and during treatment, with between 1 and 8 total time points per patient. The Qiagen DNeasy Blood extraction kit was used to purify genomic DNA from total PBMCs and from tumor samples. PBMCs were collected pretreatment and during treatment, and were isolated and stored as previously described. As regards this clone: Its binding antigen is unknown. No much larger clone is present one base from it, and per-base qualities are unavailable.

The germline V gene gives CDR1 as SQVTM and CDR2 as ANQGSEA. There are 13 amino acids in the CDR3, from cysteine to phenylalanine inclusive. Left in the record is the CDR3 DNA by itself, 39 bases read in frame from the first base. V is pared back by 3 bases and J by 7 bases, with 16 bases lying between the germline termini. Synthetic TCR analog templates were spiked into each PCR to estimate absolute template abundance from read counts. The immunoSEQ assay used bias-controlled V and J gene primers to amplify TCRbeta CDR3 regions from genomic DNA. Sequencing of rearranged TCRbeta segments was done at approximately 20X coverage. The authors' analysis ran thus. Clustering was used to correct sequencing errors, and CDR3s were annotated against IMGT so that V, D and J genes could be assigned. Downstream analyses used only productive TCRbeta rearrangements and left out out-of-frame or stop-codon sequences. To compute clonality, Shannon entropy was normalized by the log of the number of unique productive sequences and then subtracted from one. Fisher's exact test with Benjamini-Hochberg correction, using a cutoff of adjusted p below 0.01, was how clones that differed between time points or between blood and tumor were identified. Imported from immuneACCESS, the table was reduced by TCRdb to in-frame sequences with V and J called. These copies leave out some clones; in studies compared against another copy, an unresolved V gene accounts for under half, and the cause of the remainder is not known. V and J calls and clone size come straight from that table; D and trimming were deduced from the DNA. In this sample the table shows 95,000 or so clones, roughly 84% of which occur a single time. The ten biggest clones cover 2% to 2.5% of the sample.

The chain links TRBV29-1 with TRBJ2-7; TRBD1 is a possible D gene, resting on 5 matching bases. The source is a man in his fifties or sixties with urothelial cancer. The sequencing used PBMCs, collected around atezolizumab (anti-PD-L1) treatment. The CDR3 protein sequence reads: CSVDLGATGEQYF. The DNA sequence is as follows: TGCAGCGTTGATTTAGGGGCTACTGGGGAGCAGTACTTC.